This T cell receptor (beta chain) derives from a study of CXCR3-negative and CXCR3-positive naive CD8 T cells. Overall study: TRB reads totalled about 140 million, about 1.5 +/- 0.3 million per library.

Germline lookup yields CDR1 DFQATT and CDR2 SNEGSKA (reference sequence). This CDR3 spans 15 amino acids. With respect to this clonotype: Its antigen is not known.

General study points: Memory cells diverged, while naive CXCR3-positive and CXCR3-negative cells had similar TRBV-TRBJ usage.

The libraries of TRB cDNA were constructed through 5' RACE using UMI labels. No DNA is given; TCRdb re-called the 5' RACE reads and lists each CDR3 protein once. The sample's table shows 100,000 or so distinct CDR3 sequences. Subsets of CD8+ T cells were each sorted in triplicate at a few hundred thousand cells apiece. This receptor was obtained from a human donor in good health. Some clones in this sample may be carry-over from other donors' samples. V gene TRBV20-1 combines with J gene TRBJ2-7; the D call of TRBD1 rests on TCRdb alone, since no DNA is present to check it. The sample taken for sequencing was naive CXCR3- CD8+ T cells from blood. Subset specified: CD45RO-CCR7+CD27+CD95- naive CD8+ T cells lacking CXCR3 (TNR3-). The CDR3 region is CSARDPGQGITEQYF.